A single sample is the source of the 10 T cell receptor beta chains below, sequenced in a study of CD8+CD57+ T cells in acquired aplastic anemia. The template used for profiling TCR beta VDJ and CDR3 was genomic DNA. Using its own MiXCR run on the reads, TCRdb lists one record per CDR3 protein. The sample lists approximately 170,000 distinct CDR3 sequences, just under 65% occurring once. The sequenced sample was sorted CD4+, CD8+, or CD8+CD57+ T cells (not recorded which) from PBMCs. These receptors originate from a human donor in good health.

The rearrangement uses TRBV9 and TRBJ2-3; 11 positions agree with TRBD2. V lost 3 bases, J lost 4 bases, and 13 bases stayed unmatched. The CDR3 is 18 residues long. The germline V gene encodes CDR1 SGDLS and CDR2 YYNGEE. In DNA form, the CDR3 reads TGTGCCAGCAGCGCGGAGGGACTAGCGGTCCAGCCCGCAGATACGCAGTATTTT. This sequence encodes CASSAEGLAVQPADTQYF.

This clonotype occurred a few times. The chain links TRBV27 to TRBJ2-7; D perhaps matches TRBD1 (5 bases). The CDR3 contains 15 residues. V was pared by 4 bases and J by 7 bases, with 20 bases between. CDR1 MNHEY and CDR2 SMNVEV come from the germline V gene (reference sequence). CDR3 amino acids: CASSWFRASPGEQYF. DNA of the CDR3: TGTGCCAGCAGTTGGTTCAGGGCGTCCCCCGGTGAGCAGTACTTC.

This clonotype appeared a few times. The chain combines TRBV24-1 with TRBJ2-1, with 8 bases matching TRBD1. The length of the CDR3 is 16 residues. Germline assignment: CDR1 KGHDR and CDR2 SFDVKD. V was pared by 0 bases and J by 6 bases, with 6 bases of the junction left unmatched. Here the CDR3 DNA reads TGTGCCACCAGTGATTTGACGGGACAGGCCAGCAATGAGCAGTTCTTC. Translating it yields CATSDLTGQASNEQFF.

The chain has TRBV7-9 and TRBJ2-1, with unresolved D. Per germline, CDR1 SEHNR and CDR2 FQNEAQ (reference sequence). The V gene lost 5 bases and the J gene lost 6 bases, with 11 bases spanning the gap. The CDR3 runs to 13 residues. The CDR3 reads CASSDGEGNEQFF. The DNA of the CDR3 is TGTGCCAGCAGCGATGGGGAAGGCAATGAGCAGTTCTTC.

This chain links TRBV2 with TRBJ2-3; no clear D gene. CDR1 and CDR2 from the germline V gene are SNHLY and FYNNEI. The CDR3 length is 10 residues. Trimming cost V 4 bases and J 7 bases, with 3 bases left between them. CDR3 sequence (DNA): TGTGCCAGCAGTGCTAATACGCAGTATTTT. Translating gives CASSANTQYF.

This chain connects TRBV10-3 to TRBJ2-2, with unresolved D. This CDR3 is 13 amino acids long. Germline loops: CDR1 ENHRY, CDR2 SYGVKD. V was pared by 3 bases and J by 5 bases, with 7 bases between. The CDR3 protein is CAISDSVTGELFF. CDR3 sequence (DNA): TGTGCCATCAGTGATTCAGTGACCGGGGAGCTGTTTTTT.

The rearrangement uses TRBV29-1 and TRBJ1-5; unclear D gene. This CDR3 has 12 amino acids. Trimming removed 4 bases from V and 4 bases from J, with 8 bases in between. Germline CDR1 is SQVTM and CDR2 is ANQGSEA. For the CDR3, the DNA is TGCAGCGTTGCGGGAGTAAATCAGCCCCAGCATTTT. Translating gives CSVAGVNQPQHF.

The V gene is TRBV19, the J gene TRBJ2-1, with TRBD2 matching over 8 bases. Germline V gene data show CDR1 as LNHDA and CDR2 as SQIVND (reference sequence). This CDR3 has 15 amino acids. V shed 5 bases and J 3 bases; nucleotides not matched to a gene: 6. The CDR3 DNA follows: TGTGCCAGTAGTGCCCGGGGGGGCCACTACAATGAGCAGTTCTTC. This sequence encodes CASSARGGHYNEQFF.

V usage is TRBV5-8 and J usage is TRBJ2-7; the D gene is possibly TRBD1 (6 bases). The CDR3 extends over 14 amino acids. Germline assignment: CDR1 SGHTS and CDR2 YDEGEE. The germline V and J ends were trimmed by 0 bases and 3 bases, with 10 bases remaining between them. This CDR3 is CASSLGTANYEQYF. For the CDR3, the DNA is TGTGCCAGCAGCTTGGGGACAGCGAACTACGAGCAGTACTTC.

This clonotype has just a few counts. V gene TRBV10-3 combines with J gene TRBJ1-1; no firm D call. The germline V and J ends were trimmed by 0 bases and 4 bases, with 12 bases remaining between them. Per germline, CDR1 ENHRY and CDR2 SYGVKD. This CDR3 is 15 amino acids long. CDR3 in amino acids: CAISESDPKSTEAFF. In DNA form, the CDR3 reads TGTGCCATCAGTGAGTCGGATCCTAAGAGCACTGAAGCTTTCTTT.